The 26 T cell receptor beta chains presented below share a single source sample, sequenced in a study of regulatory dendritic cells for organ transplantation (dated by TCRdb to the late 2010s). Sorted T cell subsets were CFSE-labeled and co-cultured for roughly 5 days with allogeneic regulatory or mature dendritic cells at a 1:10 DC:T ratio. These receptors' targets are unknown. Library method: the immunoSEQ multiplex PCR assay. TCRdb limited this immuneACCESS table to in-frame rearrangements with V and J called. A share of clones is missing; checked studies link under half to unresolved V genes, and the rest is unexplained. The sample table shows 6,000 to 8,500 clones, and about 70% are seen once. The top ten clonotypes cover over 3.5% of the sample. Sequenced sample: memory CD4+ T cells from blood cultured with dendritic cells. This specimen's cell subset or site label, interpreted: CD45RO+ memory T cells. Source of these receptors: a human donor in good health.

Only one count was recorded for this clone. The chain recombines TRBV5-6 with TRBJ2-5, with 8 bases fitting TRBD1. After removal of 4 bases from V and 6 bases from J, the junction contained 8 bases not matched to a gene. Germline V gene data show CDR1 as SGHDT and CDR2 as YYEEEE. The CDR3 covers 14 residues. The CDR3 region has the DNA TGTGCCAGCAGCATCAGACAGGGGTGGCAGACCCAGTACTTC. Amino acid sequence: CASSIRQGWQTQYF.

The chain recombines TRBV19 with TRBJ1-1; 9 bases are a match to TRBD1. Germline V lookup: CDR1 LNHDA, CDR2 SQIVND (reference sequence). This CDR3 region has 14 residues. After removal of 5 bases from V and 1 base from J, the junction contained 2 bases not matched to a gene. The CDR3 DNA follows: TGTGCCAGTAGTGCGACAGGGGGGAACACTGAAGCTTTCTTT. Its protein is CASSATGGNTEAFF.

J is TRBJ2-7 and V is TRBV7-2, with a tentative D call TRBD1 (6 bases). The V gene lost 4 bases and the J gene lost 0 bases, with 13 bases spanning the gap. Looked up from germline, CDR1 is SGHTA and CDR2 is FQGNSA. The CDR3 loop spans 15 amino acids. The CDR3 DNA is TGTGCCAGCAGCTCGCCAGACAGGATCTCCTACGAGCAGTACTTC. It specifies CASSSPDRISYEQYF.

This clone was observed a few times. The chain uses TRBV19 and TRBJ2-5; 7 bases are shared with TRBD2. With 6 bases clipped from V and 2 bases from J, the junction kept 6 bases outside the gene matches. Germline V gene data show CDR1 as LNHDA and CDR2 as SQIVND (reference sequence). The CDR3 consists of 14 residues. The CDR3 loop is CASRESGGQETQYF. The DNA for the CDR3 is TGTGCCAGTAGGGAGTCGGGGGGACAAGAGACCCAGTACTTC.

In its sample, this clone ranks as medium-sized. V is TRBV11-2 and J is TRBJ2-7; no clear D gene. Trimming pared 1 base from V and 4 bases from J, leaving 14 bases between. The V gene's germline CDR1 is SGHAT and CDR2 FQNNGV. The CDR3 runs 15 residues. In DNA form, the CDR3 reads TGTGCCAGCAGCTTAGTGCAGGTCAACACATACGAGCAGTACTTC. The encoded protein is CASSLVQVNTYEQYF.

The J gene is TRBJ1-1, the V gene TRBV10-2; D may be TRBD1 (6 bases). Per germline, CDR1 WSHSY and CDR2 SAAADI. V was clipped by 4 bases and J by 4 bases, with 16 bases between them. The CDR3 contains 15 residues. CDR3 protein: CASSVPQGRGTEAFF. The CDR3, as DNA: TGCGCCAGCAGTGTACCACAGGGACGAGGCACTGAAGCTTTCTTT.

This chain connects TRBV5-8 to TRBJ1-5, with TRBD1 as a possible D gene (5 bases). The CDR3 loop spans 15 amino acids. The ends were cut back, 2 bases at V and 7 bases at J, with 16 bases in the middle. In germline, CDR1 is SGHTS, CDR2 YDEGEE. The CDR3 is CASSFSAGMGQPQHF. For the CDR3, the DNA is TGTGCCAGCAGCTTTTCGGCAGGGATGGGCCAGCCCCAGCATTTT.

The chain links TRBV6-1 to TRBJ1-3, with TRBD1 as a possible D gene (6 bases). The V gene lost 3 bases and the J gene lost 8 bases, with 11 bases spanning the gap. The germline V gene encodes CDR1 MNHNS and CDR2 SASEGT. The CDR3 extends over 13 amino acids. This CDR3 reads CASSDHRVDTIYF. DNA for the CDR3: TGTGCCAGCAGTGACCACAGGGTTGACACCATATATTTT.

In DNA, the CDR3 is TGTGCCAGCAGCTCCCACAGGGATCAGCCCCAGCATTTT. Its protein is CASSSHRDQPQHF. This sequence joins TRBV7-2 and TRBJ1-5; possibly TRBD1 for D (6 bases). V lost 4 bases, J lost 5 bases, and 9 bases lay in between. Germline V lookup: CDR1 SGHTA, CDR2 FQGNSA. The CDR3 is 13 residues long.

The chain carries TRBV9 and TRBJ1-3, with 10 bases matching TRBD1. The V and J ends lost 4 bases and 2 bases, in that order; junction bases with no gene match: 3. This CDR3 has 15 residues. The V gene's germline CDR1 is SGDLS and CDR2 YYNGEE. This CDR3 reads CASSSGQGAGNTIYF. Written as DNA, the CDR3 is TGTGCCAGCAGCTCCGGACAGGGGGCTGGAAACACCATATATTTT.

V gene TRBV11-2 combines with J gene TRBJ1-3; TRBD1 aligns across 8 bases. V lost 0 bases and J lost 0; bases outside the gene matches: 7. This CDR3 is built from 18 residues. The germline V gene encodes CDR1 SGHAT and CDR2 FQNNGV. The CDR3 reads CASSLDGGQAFSGNTIYF. CDR3 DNA: TGTGCCAGCAGCTTAGATGGGGGACAGGCCTTCTCTGGAAACACCATATATTTT.

This chain uses TRBV18 with TRBJ2-7; 7 bases fit TRBD1. The CDR3 runs to 15 residues. Germline V gene lookup returns CDR1 KGHSH and CDR2 LQKENI. The V gene end was trimmed by 1 base and the J gene end by 7 bases; junction bases not matched to a gene: 10. The CDR3 DNA is TGTGCCAGCTCACCACTTCCAGGGGGTTCTGGAGAGCAGTACTTC. As protein: CASSPLPGGSGEQYF.

In this sample, this clone turned up a few times. The chain links TRBV5-5 to TRBJ2-1, with a tentative D call TRBD1 (5 bases). The CDR3 contains 13 residues. In germline, CDR1 is SGHKS, CDR2 YYEKEE (reference sequence). The V end lost 4 bases, the J end lost 4 bases, and 9 bases lay between the germline ends. This CDR3 reads CASSPDTYNEQFF. The CDR3 DNA reads TGTGCCAGCAGCCCGGACACATACAATGAGCAGTTCTTC.

This chain connects TRBV5-4 to TRBJ2-7; 10 nucleotides line up with TRBD2. The trim removed 1 base at V and 5 bases at J, leaving 3 bases unmatched. The CDR3 is 14 amino acids. Germline V gene sequence: CDR1 SGHNT, CDR2 YYREEE (reference sequence). DNA of the CDR3: TGTGCCAGCAGCTTGAGCGGGGGGGCCCACGAGCAGTACTTC. It encodes CASSLSGGAHEQYF.

This clone came up once. The rearrangement links TRBV28 to TRBJ1-2; D is perhaps TRBD1 (5 bases). The CDR3 extends over 12 amino acids. Germline CDR1 reads MDHEN; CDR2 reads SYDVKM. Trimming left V 10 bases short and J 3 bases short, with 12 bases between. The CDR3 DNA follows: TGTGCCATCGACTCACAGGACTATGGCTACACCTTC. This sequence encodes CAIDSQDYGYTF.

V usage is TRBV6-1 and J usage is TRBJ2-5; possibly TRBD1 for D (6 bases). The V gene's germline CDR1 is MNHNS and CDR2 SASEGT. CDR3 length equals 14 residues. The V gene lost 2 bases and the J gene lost 13 bases, with 20 bases spanning the gap. CDR3 protein: CASSERGRGLTWYF. The CDR3 coding sequence is TGTGCCAGCAGTGAACGGGGCAGGGGTCTAACCTGGTACTTC.

The CDR3 spells CASSLQGQSYNSPLHF. The DNA of the CDR3 is TGTGCCAGCAGTCTACAGGGGCAATCCTATAATTCACCCCTCCACTTT. The rearrangement links TRBV27 to TRBJ1-6; 7 bases line up with TRBD1. CDR3 length equals 16 residues. Germline CDR1 reads MNHEY; CDR2 reads SMNVEV (reference sequence). The trim removed 5 bases at V and 1 base at J, leaving 5 bases unmatched.

The chain combines TRBV11-2 with TRBJ2-2; 11 nucleotides agree with TRBD1. V lost 5 bases to trimming and J lost 9 bases; unmatched junction nucleotides: 8. Germline assignment: CDR1 SGHAT and CDR2 FQNNGV. The CDR3 loop spans 15 amino acids. CDR3 sequence reads: CASSRGTGGNRELFF. DNA for the CDR3: TGTGCCAGCAGCCGCGGGACAGGGGGGAACCGGGAGCTGTTTTTT.

The chain employs TRBV9 and TRBJ2-7; D may be TRBD1 (6 bases). V was clipped by 0 bases and J by 2 bases, with 15 bases between them. The CDR3 is 16 residues long. The germline CDR1 and CDR2 sequences are SGDLS and YYNGEE. The CDR3 nucleotides are TGTGCCAGCAGCGTAGGAGAAGGGGGATTAGCCTACGAGCAGTACTTC. Encoded protein: CASSVGEGGLAYEQYF. Using reference TRBV9 and TRBJ2-7 for the parts outside the CDR3, the full variable domain is DSGVTQTPKHLITATGQRVTLRCSPRSGDLSVYWYQQSLDQGLQFLIQYYNGEERAKGNILERFSAQQFPDLHSELNLSSLELGDSALYFCASSVGEGGLAYEQYFGPGTRLTVT.

V gene TRBV29-1 combines with J gene TRBJ1-2; D gene uncertain. This CDR3 is 14 amino acids long. V lost 1 base and J lost 2, with 11 bases in between. The germline V gene has CDR1 SQVTM and CDR2 ANQGSEA. The CDR3 sequence is CSVEGGRRNYGYTF. CDR3 sequence (DNA): TGCAGCGTTGAAGGCGGCAGGAGGAACTATGGCTACACCTTC.

The chain is built from TRBV4-3 and TRBJ1-6; unclear D gene. The germline gives CDR1 LGHNA, CDR2 YSLEER. Trimming pared 3 bases from V and 4 bases from J, leaving 7 bases between. The CDR3 consists of 14 residues. The CDR3 loop reads CASSHEGYNSPLHF. CDR3 in DNA: TGCGCCAGCAGCCACGAGGGTTATAATTCACCCCTCCACTTT.

The V gene is TRBV5-8, the J gene TRBJ1-2; D is unresolved. Between the trimmed V and J ends, which lost 0 bases and 4 bases, there was a span of 10 bases. This CDR3 is built from 14 residues. Germline V gene sequence: CDR1 SGHTS, CDR2 YDEGEE. DNA for the CDR3: TGTGCCAGCAGCTTGGGCCAGAGGGTCTATGGCTACACCTTC. Its protein product is CASSLGQRVYGYTF. Looking up the rest from reference TRBV5-8 and TRBJ1-2 gives the full variable domain: EAGVTQSPTHLIKTRGQQATLRCSPISGHTSVYWYQQALGLGLQFLLWYDEGEERNRGNFPPRFSGRQFPNYSSELNVNALELEDSALYLCASSLGQRVYGYTFGSGTRLTVV.

This clone has more than one count but fewer than ten. The rearrangement joins TRBV5-4 to TRBJ1-6; TRBD1 might be the D (6 bases). Trimming left V 4 bases short and J 9 bases short, with 14 bases between. CDR1 and CDR2 from the germline V gene are SGHNT and YYREEE (reference sequence). The CDR3 length is 14 residues. The CDR3 region is CASSRDNWASPLHF. In nucleotides, the CDR3 is TGTGCCAGCAGCAGGGACAATTGGGCTTCACCCCTCCACTTT.

The rearrangement uses TRBV10-3 and TRBJ1-5; the D is unclear. The CDR3 is made up of 14 amino acids. CDR1 and CDR2 from the germline V gene are ENHRY and SYGVKD. Between the trimmed V and J ends, which lost 0 bases and 4 bases, there was a span of 7 bases. The CDR3 loop reads CAISESRLNQPQHF. The CDR3 DNA is TGTGCCATCAGTGAGTCGCGGTTAAATCAGCCCCAGCATTTT.

This clone was detected only a few times. This chain links TRBV7-2 with TRBJ2-7; D unclear. The CDR3 length is 15 residues. The V gene's germline CDR1 is SGHTA and CDR2 FQGNSA. V shed 1 base and J shed 4 bases, with 14 bases lying between them. DNA for the CDR3: TGTGCCAGCAGCTTAGTGCAGGTCAACACATACGAGCAGTACTTC. It translates to CASSLVQVNTYEQYF.

The V call is TRBV2, the J call TRBJ1-4; D is perhaps TRBD1 (5 bases). Germline values: CDR1 SNHLY, CDR2 FYNNEI. The CDR3 is 12 residues long. Trimming stripped 6 bases from V and 12 bases from J, with 14 bases between. The DNA of the CDR3 is TGTGCCAGCAGGGGTGACAGCCGGGAACTGTTTTTT. Its protein product is CASRGDSRELFF.